The source of this TCR beta chain is a study of OX40 agonist ivuxolimab in advanced cancers. As for the study in general: Patients got intravenous ivuxolimab at 0.01 to 10 mg/kg every 2 weeks.

Profiling relied on immunoSEQ multiplex PCR, and the TCRdb table lists in-frame clones only, not all of them. The table records about 46,000 clones, around nine tenths of them present only once. Germline CDR1 is SQVTM and CDR2 is ANQGSEA. The CDR3 has 14 residues. V was clipped by 6 bases and J by 1 base; unmatched bases: 2. The receptor was isolated from an adult with an advanced solid tumor such as melanoma, head and neck, liver or kidney cancer. The chain couples TRBV29-1 to TRBJ2-1; TRBD2 matches at 11 bases. The sample here was CD4+ or CD8+ T cells sorted from blood, taken in a trial of the OX40 agonist ivuxolimab. CDR3 sequence reads: CSVASGGSYNEQFF. The CDR3 nucleotides read TGCAGCGTCGCTAGCGGGGGGTCCTACAATGAGCAGTTCTTC.